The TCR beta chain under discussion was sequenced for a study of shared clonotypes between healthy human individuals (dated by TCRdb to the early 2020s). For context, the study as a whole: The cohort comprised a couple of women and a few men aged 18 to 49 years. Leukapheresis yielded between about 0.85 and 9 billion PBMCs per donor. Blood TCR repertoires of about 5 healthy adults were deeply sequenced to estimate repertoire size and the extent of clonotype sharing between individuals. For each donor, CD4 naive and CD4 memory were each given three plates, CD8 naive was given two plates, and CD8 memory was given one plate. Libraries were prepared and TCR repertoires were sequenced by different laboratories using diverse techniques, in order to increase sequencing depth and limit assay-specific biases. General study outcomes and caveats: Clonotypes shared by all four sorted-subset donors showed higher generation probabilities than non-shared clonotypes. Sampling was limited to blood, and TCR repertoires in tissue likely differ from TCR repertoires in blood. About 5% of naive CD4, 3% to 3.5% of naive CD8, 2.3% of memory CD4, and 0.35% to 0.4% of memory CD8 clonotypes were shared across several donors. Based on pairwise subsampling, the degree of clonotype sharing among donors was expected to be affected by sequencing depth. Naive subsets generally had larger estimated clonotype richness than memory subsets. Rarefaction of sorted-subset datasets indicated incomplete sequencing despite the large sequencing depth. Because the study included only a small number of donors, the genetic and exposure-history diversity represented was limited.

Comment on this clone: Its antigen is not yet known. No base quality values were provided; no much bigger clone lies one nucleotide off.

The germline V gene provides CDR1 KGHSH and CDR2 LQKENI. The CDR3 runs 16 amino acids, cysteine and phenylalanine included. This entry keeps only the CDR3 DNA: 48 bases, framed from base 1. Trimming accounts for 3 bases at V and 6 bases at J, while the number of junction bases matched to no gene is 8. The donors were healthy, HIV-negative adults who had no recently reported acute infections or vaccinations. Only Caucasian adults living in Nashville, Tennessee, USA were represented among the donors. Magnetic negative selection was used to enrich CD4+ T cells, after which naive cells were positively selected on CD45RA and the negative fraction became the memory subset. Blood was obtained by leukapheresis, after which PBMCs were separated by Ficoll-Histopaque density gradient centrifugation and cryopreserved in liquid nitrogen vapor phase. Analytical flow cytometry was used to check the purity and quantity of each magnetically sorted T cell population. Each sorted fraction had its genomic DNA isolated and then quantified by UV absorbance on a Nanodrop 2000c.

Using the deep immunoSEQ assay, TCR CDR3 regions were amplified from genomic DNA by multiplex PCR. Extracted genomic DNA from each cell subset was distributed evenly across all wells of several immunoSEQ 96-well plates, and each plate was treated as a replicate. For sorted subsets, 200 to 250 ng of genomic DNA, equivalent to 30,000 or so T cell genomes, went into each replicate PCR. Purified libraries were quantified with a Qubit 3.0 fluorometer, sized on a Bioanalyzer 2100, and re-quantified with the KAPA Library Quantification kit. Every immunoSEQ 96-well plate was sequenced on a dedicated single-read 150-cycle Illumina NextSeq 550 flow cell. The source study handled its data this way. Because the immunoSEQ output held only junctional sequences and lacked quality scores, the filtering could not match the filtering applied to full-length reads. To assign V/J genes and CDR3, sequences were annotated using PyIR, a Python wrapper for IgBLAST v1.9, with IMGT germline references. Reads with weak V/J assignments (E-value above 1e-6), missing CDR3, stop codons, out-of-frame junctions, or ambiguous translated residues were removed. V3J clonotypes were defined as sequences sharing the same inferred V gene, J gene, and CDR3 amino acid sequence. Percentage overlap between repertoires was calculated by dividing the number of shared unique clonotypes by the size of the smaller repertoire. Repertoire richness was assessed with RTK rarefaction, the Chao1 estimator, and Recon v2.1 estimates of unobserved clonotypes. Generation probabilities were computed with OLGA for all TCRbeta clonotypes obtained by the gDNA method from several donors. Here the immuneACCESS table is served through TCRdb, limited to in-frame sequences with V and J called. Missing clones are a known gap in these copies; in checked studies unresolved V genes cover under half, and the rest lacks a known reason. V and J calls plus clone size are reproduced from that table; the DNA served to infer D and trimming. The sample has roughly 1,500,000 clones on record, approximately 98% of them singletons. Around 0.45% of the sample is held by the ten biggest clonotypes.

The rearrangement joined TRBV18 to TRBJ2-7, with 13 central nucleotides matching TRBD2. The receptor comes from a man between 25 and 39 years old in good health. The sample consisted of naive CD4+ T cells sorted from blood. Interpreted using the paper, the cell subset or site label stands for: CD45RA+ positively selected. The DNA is TGTGCCAGCTCACCTCAAGGACTAGCGGGAGACCGCGAGCAGTACTTC. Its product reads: CASSPQGLAGDREQYF.